This T cell receptor (beta chain) was identified in a study of blood T cell repertoires in COVID-19. Overall study: Sites across the United States, Italy and Spain contributed samples from acute and convalescent COVID-19. The cDNA or gDNA used as material had been derived from T cells, B-cell-depleted T cells, or PBMCs.

Per the study methods: Reference gene primer amplification in the assay estimated nucleated cell counts. Here immunoSEQ multiplex PCR was the method, and the copy in TCRdb shows in-frame clones only, minus some. The V and J calls and the clone size are those of that table, but D and trimming were determined from the DNA. The sample carries about 100,000 clones, roughly 84% recorded once. This clone was recorded a few times. The CDR3 runs 14 residues. Germline CDR1 and CDR2: SNHLY and FYNNEI. Losses at the gene ends were 4 bases for V and 6 bases for J; bases not matched to a gene: 8. Input material: peripheral blood. The receptor's source is a man younger than 40 in a cohort sampled during active COVID-19. The V gene is TRBV2, the J gene TRBJ2-7, with 8 bases identical to TRBD2. CDR3 in DNA: TGTGCCAGCAGTGCTAGCGGGCCCCCCGCCGAGCAGTACTTC. It specifies CASSASGPPAEQYF.